In its sample, the clone carrying this TCR beta chain was seen many times. Its specificity is not known. This entry comes from a study of naive and memory T cell subsets. Study-level points and caveats: Potentially, T cell activation and differentiation skew this RNA-based measurement.

Four PCR rounds used nested alpha and beta constant region primers plus the SP2 primer. For blood and skin samples, reverse transcription used TCR alpha and beta constant primers. TCRdb re-analysed the 5' RACE reads in MiXCR, keeping a single row per CDR3 protein. The table records more than 55,000 distinct CDR3 sequences, 6% to 8.5% of them present only once. An oligonucleotide containing a UMI was ligated to the 3' end of TCR cDNA. This sequence originates from a female donor in good health.

The CDR3 is CASSPRDRVYGYTF. CDR3 bases: TGTGCCAGCAGTCCCCGGGACAGGGTGTATGGCTACACCTTC. The V call is TRBV6-6, the J call TRBJ1-2, with 9 bases aligning to TRBD1. After removal of 5 bases from V and 5 bases from J, the junction contained 6 bases not matched to a gene. The CDR3 loop spans 14 amino acids. CDR1 and CDR2 (germline): MNHNY, SVGAGI (reference sequence).